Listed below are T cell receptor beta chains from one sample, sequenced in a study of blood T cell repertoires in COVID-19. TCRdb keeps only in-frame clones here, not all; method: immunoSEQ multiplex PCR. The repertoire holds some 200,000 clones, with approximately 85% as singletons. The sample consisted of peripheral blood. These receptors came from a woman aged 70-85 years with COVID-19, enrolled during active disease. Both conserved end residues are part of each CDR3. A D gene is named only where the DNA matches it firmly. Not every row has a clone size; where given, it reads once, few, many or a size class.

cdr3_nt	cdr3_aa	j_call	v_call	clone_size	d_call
TGTGCCAGTAGTATCCGGACAGGCGAAACCTACGAGCAGTACTTC	CASSIRTGETYEQYF	TRBJ2-7	TRBV19	NA	TRBD1
TGTGCCAGCAGCTTGGAGAGGGGGAGAGGTAATTCACCCCTCCACTTT	CASSLERGRGNSPLHF	TRBJ1-6	TRBV5-6	NA	NA
TGTGCCAGCAGTTACGCGTCTAGCGGATACTACAATGAGCAGTTCTTC	CASSYASSGYYNEQFF	TRBJ2-1	TRBV6-2/TRBV6-3	NA	TRBD2
TGTGCCAGCAGGAGACCCGGGACAGAAGACTACAATGAGCAGTTCTTC	CASRRPGTEDYNEQFF	TRBJ2-1	TRBV21-1	once	NA
TGTGCCACCAGCAGAGATCCCCTGGGCAGAACCAATGAGCAGTTCTTC	CATSRDPLGRTNEQFF	TRBJ2-1	TRBV15	NA	NA
TGTGCCAGCAGTCCGGCTCGGGATGTTCAGCCCCAGCATTTT	CASSPARDVQPQHF	TRBJ1-5	TRBV6-6	NA	NA
TGTGCCAGCAGTTACTCACGACAGCGGGGCAATCAGCCCCAGCATTTT	CASSYSRQRGNQPQHF	TRBJ1-5	TRBV6-2/TRBV6-3	NA	NA
TGTGCCAGCAGCGCGGGGACTAGCGTTCGCGGCACAGATACGCAGTATTTT	CASSAGTSVRGTDTQYF	TRBJ2-3	TRBV7-2	NA	TRBD2
TGTGCCACCAGTGATGAGACCGGGACAGGGGGTCTGGCAGATACGCAGTATTTT	CATSDETGTGGLADTQYF	TRBJ2-3	TRBV24-1	once	TRBD1
TGCGCCAGCAGCTTCGGGACTAGGGACGAGCAGTACTTC	CASSFGTRDEQYF	TRBJ2-7	TRBV5-1	NA	TRBD2
TGTGCCAGCAGTTTGGACAGGGGGCTTGGCTACACCTTC	CASSLDRGLGYTF	TRBJ1-2	TRBV12-3/TRBV12-4	NA	TRBD1
TGTGCCAGCAGCGCGCGGGACAGGTTGAACACCGGGGAGCTGTTTTTT	CASSARDRLNTGELFF	TRBJ2-2	TRBV9	NA	TRBD1
TGTGCCAGCAGTGAACAAGCGGGAGGGTACAATGAGCAGTTCTTC	CASSEQAGGYNEQFF	TRBJ2-1	TRBV6-1	NA	TRBD2
TGTGCCAGCAGCTTAGCGGCGGGTGGGGATCAGCCCCAGCATTTT	CASSLAAGGDQPQHF	TRBJ1-5	TRBV7-9	NA	NA
TGTGCCAGCAGTCAGGGGGCGGATCAGCCCCAGCATTTT	CASSQGADQPQHF	TRBJ1-5	TRBV5-5	NA	TRBD1
TGCGCCAGCAGCCAAGATCGACAGGGTGGTGAAAAACTGTTTTTT	CASSQDRQGGEKLFF	TRBJ1-4	TRBV4-3	once	TRBD1
TGTGCCAGCAGCTTGGCGGCGGTCACGAGCTATGGCTACACCTTC	CASSLAAVTSYGYTF	TRBJ1-2	TRBV5-4	few	NA
TGTGCCAGCAGCCCACCTGGGACAATTCCCTATGGCTACACCTTC	CASSPPGTIPYGYTF	TRBJ1-2	TRBV14	NA	NA
TGTGCCAGCTCAGTGGACAGTTTGAACACTGAAGCTTTCTTT	CASSVDSLNTEAFF	TRBJ1-1	TRBV18	NA	NA
TGCGCCAGCAGCATGGACAGGGCCTATGGCTACACCTTC	CASSMDRAYGYTF	TRBJ1-2	TRBV5-1	NA	TRBD1